Here is one TCR beta chain with its context. The antigen is not known. These data originate in a study of cytotoxic CD8 clonotypes in ibrutinib-treated CLL. Germline assignment: CDR1 SGHVS and CDR2 FNYEAQ. There are 17 residues in the CDR3. With V trimmed by 1 base and J by 3 bases, 10 bases remained unmatched. Whole-study results and caveats: The study found public clonotypes uncommon, contracting or stable on treatment. Researchers report that baseline clonality outpaced age-matched healthy donors and tracked circulating CD8+ T-cell counts.

Target depth was 1 in 200,000 to 1 in 1 million T cells, about 10x per clonotype. Here immunoSEQ multiplex PCR was the method, and the copy in TCRdb shows in-frame clones only, minus some. The sample holds some 35,000 clones, over 55% seen once. The sequences come from PBMCs, collected at disease progression, from a patient treated with ibrutinib. The chain has TRBV7-6 and TRBJ2-3; 7 nucleotides line up with TRBD1. This TCR derives from a human donor with chronic lymphocytic leukemia. The chain's CDR3 is CASSLVAGGRGTDTQYF. The CDR3 nucleotides are TGTGCCAGCAGCTTAGTTGCAGGAGGCAGGGGGACAGATACGCAGTATTTT. The full variable domain, with the rest looked up from reference TRBV7-6 and TRBJ2-3, is GAGVSQSPRYKVTKRGQDVALRCDPISGHVSLYWYRQALGQGPEFLTYFNYEAQQDKSGLPNDRFSAERPEGSISTLTIQRTEQRDSAMYRCASSLVAGGRGTDTQYFGPGTRLTVL.